The text below deals with one T cell receptor (beta chain). Its recognized antigen is unknown. No base quality values were provided; no much bigger clone lies one nucleotide off. For sequencing of the TCRbeta CDR3 region, genomic DNA was extracted from the sorted cells. The immunoSEQ Assay was used to sequence the TCRbeta CDR3 regions. What TCRdb holds here is the immuneACCESS table cut down to in-frame rearrangements. Part of the clones is not present; checked against another copy, under half of the missing clones reflect an unresolved V gene, and the others are unexplained. The sample contains approximately 35,000 clones, around 93% of them found a single time. The leading ten clones occupy around 30% of the sample. The data are from a study of OX40 agonist ivuxolimab in advanced cancers. Concerning the study at large: Ivuxolimab was an agonistic, fully human IgG2 monoclonal antibody directed against OX40 (CD134), a costimulatory receptor. Intravenous ivuxolimab was administered to patients every 2 weeks at six dose levels: 0.01, 0.1, 0.3, 1.5, 3 and 10 mg/kg. Of the approximately 50 dose-escalation patients, hepatocellular carcinoma was present in 19, melanoma in approximately 15, renal cell carcinoma in 9 and head and neck cancer in 9. In the dose-escalation cohort, 65% to 90% of patients were male, and the mean age was approximately 60 years, with a range of roughly 23 to 85. Patients were allowed to have had prior anti-PD-1, anti-PD-L1 or anti-CTLA-4 therapy, and around two fifths of the dose-escalation patients had been treated with checkpoint inhibitors. Partial responses occurred in three dose-escalation patients, of whom one had hepatocellular carcinoma and two had cutaneous melanoma. Peripheral TCRbeta sequencing aimed to test whether ivuxolimab altered TCR sequence diversity and caused clonal T-cell expansion. The monotherapy dose-escalation portion (N ≈ 50 patients) of the phase I ivuxolimab trial is reported in the paper.

Broader findings and caveats from the paper: On average, CD8+ T cells showed more expanded clones than CD4+ T cells after ivuxolimab. Clonal expansion of both CD4+ and CD8+ blood T cells was observed from baseline to week 6 at doses 0.1 to 3.0 mg/kg. In the 0.1-3.0 mg/kg groups, partial responders had among the lowest normalized peripheral clonal expansion, particularly in CD8+ T cells. Low levels of normalized T-cell clonal expansion were also shown by some nonresponding patients. Which antigens the clonally expanded peripheral T cells were specific for was not determined.

The trial excluded patients who had a history of autoimmune disease or were on systemic immunosuppression. Peripheral blood for TCR sequencing was drawn from every dose cohort at baseline, at cycle 4 day 1 and at cycle 7 day 1. The samples were drawn from a first-in-human, open-label, multicenter phase I dose-escalation trial of ivuxolimab. The trial enrolled adults with locally advanced or metastatic head and neck squamous cell, hepatocellular, melanoma or renal cell carcinoma. CD4+ and CD8+ T cells were sorted separately from peripheral blood before TCR sequencing. The germline ends are 6 bases apart after V is trimmed by 3 bases and J by 0 bases. Looking up the germline V gene yields CDR1 MNHEY and CDR2 SVGAGI. The CDR3, cysteine through phenylalanine, is 14 amino acids long. Just CDR3 DNA is preserved here, 42 bases in frame from base 1.

Specimen: CD4+ or CD8+ T cells sorted from blood, collected in a trial of the OX40 agonist ivuxolimab. The chain links TRBV6-5 with TRBJ1-5; no D gene call is confident. This receptor was obtained from an adult with an advanced solid tumor such as melanoma, head and neck, liver or kidney cancer. The CDR3 corresponds to CASSYSNSNQPQHF. The sequenced DNA: TGTGCCAGCAGTTATTCTAATAGCAATCAGCCCCAGCATTTT.